The rows below give T cell receptor beta chains drawn from one sample of a study of blood T cell repertoires in COVID-19. Produced via immunoSEQ multiplex PCR; TCRdb's table is partial and in-frame only. The data show fewer than 350,000 clones, approximately 83% seen once. Input material: PBMCs or T cells enriched from blood (not recorded which). Source of these receptors: a man aged 25-45 years who had recovered from COVID-19. Each CDR3 is given with its conserved first and last residue. D genes are given only for firm matches. Expanded clones get a size class; other rows say once, few or many, or leave the size out.

v_gene	abundance	j_gene	d_gene	CDR3nt	CDR3aa
TRBV9	NA	TRBJ2-3	TRBD2	TGTGCCAGCAGCGCCACGGGGGCGGGGGGGACAGATACGCAGTATTTT	CASSATGAGGTDTQYF
TRBV5-4	NA	TRBJ1-2	TRBD1	TGTGCCAGCAGCCTCGACAGGGTGGCCTATGGCTACACCTTC	CASSLDRVAYGYTF
TRBV3-1/TRBV3-2	once	TRBJ2-7	NA	TGTGCCAGCAGCCAAGACGAGGGCGAGCAGTACTTC	CASSQDEGEQYF
TRBV11-2	NA	TRBJ1-2	NA	TGTGCCAGCAGCTTAACCCAGGGGAACCATGGCTACACCTTC	CASSLTQGNHGYTF
TRBV27	NA	TRBJ1-2	NA	TGTGCCAGCAGTTTCAGGGATAACTATGGCTACACCTTC	CASSFRDNYGYTF
TRBV6-5	NA	TRBJ2-3	NA	TGTGCCAGCAGTTACTCAGTGGGGGCTATCACAGATACGCAGTATTTT	CASSYSVGAITDTQYF
TRBV4-1	once	TRBJ2-3	TRBD1	TGCGCCAGCAGCCAAGTTGAGGGGGCGGATACGCAGTATTTT	CASSQVEGADTQYF
TRBV30	NA	TRBJ1-1	TRBD1	TGTGCCTGGAGTGGGTTTACCGGGACAGGGACTTGGACTGAAGCTTTCTTT	CAWSGFTGTGTWTEAFF
TRBV6-5	NA	TRBJ1-6	NA	TGTGCCAGTCATACCCCCGGGAACTCACCCCTCCACTTT	CASHTPGNSPLHF
TRBV7-2	NA	TRBJ2-7	TRBD2	TGTGCCAGCAGCCCCGGACTAGCGGGGGGGGCAACGATCCCCCACGAGCAGTACTTC	CASSPGLAGGATIPHEQYF
TRBV4-2	few	TRBJ2-3	TRBD2	TGTGCCAGCAGCCAAGGCACTAATAGCGGGGGGGCAGGAGATACGCAGTATTTT	CASSQGTNSGGAGDTQYF
TRBV30	NA	TRBJ2-5	NA	TGTGCCTGGAGTTTCCGGGTACTGGAGACCCAGTACTTC	CAWSFRVLETQYF
TRBV7-9	NA	TRBJ2-2	TRBD2	TGTGCCAGCAGCTTAAGGGGTAGCGGGGCCTCGAACACCGGGGAGCTGTTTTTT	CASSLRGSGASNTGELFF
TRBV7-3	NA	TRBJ1-2	TRBD1	TGTGCCAGCAGCTTATCGGGAGACAGGGGGCAGGTCCCCACCTTC	CASSLSGDRGQVPTF
TRBV18	NA	TRBJ1-1	NA	TGTGCCAGCTCACCACGGTGGGAGGCGAACACTGAAGCTTTCTTT	CASSPRWEANTEAFF
TRBV6-5	NA	TRBJ1-5	TRBD1	TGTGCCAGCAGGACAGGGGGCGATCAGCCCCAGCATTTT	CASRTGGDQPQHF
TRBV6-1	NA	TRBJ2-5	TRBD2	TGTGCCAGCAGTGAAATTGGTCCCCTAGCGGGGGGACTCTTCGAGACCCAGTACTTC	CASSEIGPLAGGLFETQYF
TRBV7-9	NA	TRBJ1-6	TRBD1	TGTGCCAGCAGCTTAGCGTGGGGACAGAAAAATTCACCCCTCCACTTT	CASSLAWGQKNSPLHF
TRBV27	NA	TRBJ2-1	TRBD2	TGTGCCAGCAGTTTCTTTGCTAGCGGCAATGAGCAGTTCTTC	CASSFFASGNEQFF
TRBV9	NA	TRBJ2-2	NA	TGTGCCAGCAGCGACCTTAGGGGGACGGGGGAGCTGTTTTTT	CASSDLRGTGELFF
TRBV7-9	NA	TRBJ1-2	NA	TGTGCCAGCAGCCCCGACAGCTTCTATGGCTACACCTTC	CASSPDSFYGYTF
TRBV3-1/TRBV3-2	NA	TRBJ1-4	NA	TGTGCCAGCAGCCGCCGGGACACCATTAATGAAAAACTGTTTTTT	CASSRRDTINEKLFF
TRBV7-2	NA	TRBJ1-1	TRBD1	TGTGCCAGCAGCCCGGAACCATACAGGGGGACTGAAGCTTTCTTT	CASSPEPYRGTEAFF
TRBV7-9	NA	TRBJ2-7	NA	TGTGCCAGCAGCCAGAGTTGGGGGGTCGACGAGCAGTACTTC	CASSQSWGVDEQYF
TRBV2	NA	TRBJ1-3	NA	TGTGCCAGCACCACAGAGCGGGCCCCGACTGGAAACACCATATATTTT	CASTTERAPTGNTIYF
TRBV28	NA	TRBJ1-1	TRBD1	TGTGCCAGCAGTTCCCCTACAGGGGGCCCCACTGAAGCTTTCTTT	CASSSPTGGPTEAFF
TRBV18	NA	TRBJ2-3	TRBD2	TGTGCCAGCTCACCCGGGGGGGGCACAGATACGCAGTATTTT	CASSPGGGTDTQYF
TRBV10-1	NA	TRBJ2-5	TRBD1	TGCGCCAGCAGTTCGACAGGGAAGGGAGAGACCCAGTACTTC	CASSSTGKGETQYF
TRBV29-1	NA	TRBJ1-2	NA	TGCAGCGTTGAAATAGCGCGGTCAGGCTACACCTTC	CSVEIARSGYTF
TRBV9	NA	TRBJ1-1	NA	TGTGCCAGCAGCGAATCCAGGGGCCACATGAACACTGAAGCTTTCTTT	CASSESRGHMNTEAFF
TRBV3-1/TRBV3-2	NA	TRBJ1-2	NA	TGTGCCAGCAGCCAAGGCTGGCTCGGCTACACCTTC	CASSQGWLGYTF
TRBV5-1	NA	TRBJ1-4	NA	TGCGCCAGCAGCTTGTCCGCCGCCTGGGCCCTAAATGAAAAACTGTTTTTT	CASSLSAAWALNEKLFF
TRBV7-7	once	TRBJ2-5	TRBD1	TGTGCTAGCAGCCCCGGGGGACAGGGGGGTTTTGAGACCCAGTACTTC	CASSPGGQGGFETQYF
TRBV5-1	NA	TRBJ1-4	TRBD1	TGCGCCAGCAGCATACAGGGGGGCGATGAAAAACTGTTTTTT	CASSIQGGDEKLFF
TRBV7-2	NA	TRBJ1-1	NA	TGTGCCAGCAGCTTAGTTGCGGGGGCCACTGAAGCTTTCTTT	CASSLVAGATEAFF
TRBV2	NA	TRBJ2-7	TRBD2	TGTGCCAGCAGTCGAGGACTAGCGGGGTCATTCACCTACGAGCAGTACTTC	CASSRGLAGSFTYEQYF
TRBV9	NA	TRBJ2-2	TRBD1	TGTGCCAGCAGCGGGGGGACAGGGGGCCCCACCGGGGAGCTGTTTTTT	CASSGGTGGPTGELFF
TRBV12-3/TRBV12-4	NA	TRBJ2-3	NA	TGTGCCAGCAGTTTTTCCAGGGATGATACGCAGTATTTT	CASSFSRDDTQYF
TRBV3-1/TRBV3-2	NA	TRBJ1-2	NA	TGTGCCAGCAGCCCGACTGAAAGCTATGGCTACACCTTC	CASSPTESYGYTF
TRBV11-3	NA	TRBJ1-2	TRBD1	TGTGCCAGCAGCTCAGGCCCGCGTAGACAGGGGGGAAACTATGGCTACACCTTC	CASSSGPRRQGGNYGYTF
TRBV5-4	NA	TRBJ1-1	TRBD1	TGTGCCAGCAGCCTACCCTCGGACAGGGAGGGATCTGAAGCTTTCTTT	CASSLPSDREGSEAFF
TRBV15	NA	TRBJ1-1	NA	TGTGCCACGGGCATGAGTGGTAGGGAAGCTTTCTTT	CATGMSGREAFF
TRBV4-2	NA	TRBJ2-3	TRBD2	TGTGCCAGCAGCCAAGAGAGGGCTAGCGGGGGGATTACAGATACGCAGTATTTT	CASSQERASGGITDTQYF
TRBV5-1	once	TRBJ1-4	NA	TGCGCCAGCAGCGTCCTAGGGGTTACAACTAATGAAAAACTGTTTTTT	CASSVLGVTTNEKLFF
TRBV19	NA	TRBJ2-7	NA	TGTGCCAGTAGCCATACGGGGAGCTCCTACGAGCAGTACTTC	CASSHTGSSYEQYF
TRBV3-1/TRBV3-2	NA	TRBJ1-5	TRBD1	TGTGCCAGCAGTCTTACAGGGGGTCCTCACCTAGCACAGCCCCAGCATTTT	CASSLTGGPHLAQPQHF
TRBV11-3	NA	TRBJ1-1	TRBD1	TGTGCCAGCAGCCCGGGACAGCGTACTGAAGCTTTCTTT	CASSPGQRTEAFF
TRBV19	NA	TRBJ2-5	NA	TGTGCCAAGGGCCCTTCTAGGCGCGGGGGCCCACAAGAGACCCAGTACTTC	CAKGPSRRGGPQETQYF